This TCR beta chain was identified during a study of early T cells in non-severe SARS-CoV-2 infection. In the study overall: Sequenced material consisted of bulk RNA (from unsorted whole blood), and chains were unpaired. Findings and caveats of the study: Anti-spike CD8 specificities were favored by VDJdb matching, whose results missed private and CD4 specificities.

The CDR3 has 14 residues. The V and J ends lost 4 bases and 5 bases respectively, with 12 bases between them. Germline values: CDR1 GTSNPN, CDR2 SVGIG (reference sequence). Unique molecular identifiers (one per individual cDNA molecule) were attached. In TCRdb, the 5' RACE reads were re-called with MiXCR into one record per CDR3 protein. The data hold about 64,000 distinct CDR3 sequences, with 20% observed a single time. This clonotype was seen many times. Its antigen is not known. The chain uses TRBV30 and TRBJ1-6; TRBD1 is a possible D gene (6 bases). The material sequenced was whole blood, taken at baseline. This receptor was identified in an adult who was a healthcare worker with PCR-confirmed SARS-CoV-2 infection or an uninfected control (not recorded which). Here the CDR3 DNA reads TGTGCCTGGAAGTTGGACAGCAATAATTCACCCCTCCACTTT. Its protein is CAWKLDSNNSPLHF. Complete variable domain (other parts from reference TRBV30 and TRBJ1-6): SQTIHQWPATLVQPVGSPLSLECTVEGTSNPNLYWYRQAAGRGLQLLFYSVGIGQISSEVPQNLSASRPQDRQFILSSKKLLLSDSGFYLCAWKLDSNNSPLHFGNGTRLTVT.